This T cell receptor beta chain was recovered during a study of CD4 T cells in relation to SARS-CoV-2 and coronaviruses. Study background: The HLA restriction of the shared crossreactive spike epitopes was mapped.

By frequency in the sample, this clone is medium-sized. Its cognate antigen is unknown. Method: immunoSEQ multiplex PCR; TCRdb's copy keeps in-frame clones and lacks some. The sample comprises approximately 17,000 clones, about 80% of which are singletons, and around 16% rests with the top ten. Study-level findings and limits: About 65% of donors had memory CD4+ clonotypes crossrecognizing SARS-CoV-2 and common cold coronavirus spike. No crossreactivity against non-spike viral proteins was tested here.

Before the COVID-19 pandemic, during about 2011-2018, CD4+ T cells were taken from unexposed donors. The cells were cultured for less than twelve days before CD4+ T cells were isolated. V lost 4 bases, J lost 0 bases, and 10 bases lay in between. Germline loops: CDR1 LNHDA, CDR2 SQIVND (reference sequence). This CDR3 is built from 15 residues. The TCR was taken from a human donor in good health. The chain uses TRBV19 and TRBJ1-3; no clear D gene. Input material: CD4+ T cells from PBMCs, cultured in vitro. The CDR3 loop reads CASSTAQFSGNTIYF. DNA of the CDR3: TGTGCCAGTAGTACCGCTCAGTTCTCTGGAAACACCATATATTTT.